These T cell receptor beta chains were read from a single sample in a study of identical twins. TCRdb reprocessed the 5' RACE reads via MiXCR and lists one record per CDR3 protein. The sample has about 520,000 distinct CDR3 sequences, roughly a fifth seen once; the top ten hold around 0.91%. The sample was also reused in another study, on T cells expressing NK-cell markers.

The sample taken for sequencing was CD4+ T cells sorted from blood. Receptors were obtained from a woman aged 18-29 years in good health. Each CDR3 is given with its conserved first and last residue. Each record gives: V gene, J gene, clone size, D gene, CDR3 protein, CDR3 DNA. The D gene is left open where the match is weak. Expanded clones get a size class; other rows say once, few or many, or leave the size out.

>TRBV11-2|TRBJ2-1|.|TRBD2
CASSVLAGMRYEQFF
TGTGCCAGCAGCGTCCTAGCGGGGATGAGGTATGAGCAGTTCTTC
>TRBV20-1|TRBJ2-1|few|TRBD1
CSARGQHNEQFF
TGCAGTGCTAGGGGACAGCACAATGAGCAGTTCTTC
>TRBV7-2|TRBJ2-7|.|.
CASSLASRGSYEQYF
TGTGCCAGCAGCTTAGCTTCCCGGGGATCCTACGAGCAGTACTTC
>TRBV20-1|TRBJ2-3|.|TRBD1
CSATGGVTDTQYF
TGCAGTGCTACAGGGGGCGTTACAGATACGCAGTATTTT
>TRBV6-1|TRBJ2-1|few|.
CASRMGRSYNEQFF
TGTGCCAGCAGGATGGGACGGTCTTACAATGAGCAGTTCTTC
>TRBV20-1|TRBJ2-3|few|TRBD1
CSAPRTGGTDTQYF
TGCAGTGCCCCGAGGACAGGGGGCACAGATACGCAGTATTTT
>TRBV12-3/TRBV12-4|TRBJ1-4|.|.
CASTGTKNEKLFF
TGTGCCAGCACCGGGACAAAGAATGAAAAACTGTTTTTT
>TRBV20-1|TRBJ2-7|.|TRBD2
CSAKTSGSIGEQYF
TGCAGTGCTAAGACTAGCGGGTCGATTGGGGAGCAGTACTTC
>TRBV20-1|TRBJ1-6|few|.
CSARDLDRSSYNSPLHF
TGCAGTGCTAGAGATCTCGACCGCAGCTCCTATAATTCACCCCTCCACTTT
>TRBV2|TRBJ2-7|.|.
CASSQERGNEQYF
TGTGCCAGCAGTCAAGAGCGAGGTAACGAGCAGTACTTC
>TRBV5-6|TRBJ2-1|.|TRBD1
CASTLPRGQGMNEQFF
TGTGCCAGCACCCTACCCAGGGGACAGGGAATGAATGAGCAGTTCTTC
>TRBV27|TRBJ2-2|few|.
CASRKHTLAPVGGELFF
TGTGCCAGCAGGAAACACACACTAGCCCCAGTAGGCGGGGAGCTGTTTTTT
>TRBV20-1|TRBJ2-1|.|.
CSAESQGGYNEQFF
TGCAGTGCGGAAAGCCAGGGCGGCTACAATGAGCAGTTCTTC
>TRBV18|TRBJ2-7|.|.
CASSPETGLRDEQYF
TGTGCCAGCTCACCCGAAACAGGGTTGCGCGACGAGCAGTACTTC
>TRBV15|TRBJ2-7|.|.
CATSRSLPSGQYF
TGTGCCACCAGCAGATCGCTGCCTTCCGGGCAGTACTTC
>TRBV12-5|TRBJ2-7|.|.
CASGSRTAIMGEQYF
TGTGCTAGTGGTTCCAGGACGGCGATCATGGGTGAGCAGTACTTC
>TRBV5-6|TRBJ2-7|many|TRBD1
CASSQTGRTGGYEQYF
TGTGCCAGCAGCCAAACGGGGAGGACAGGGGGCTACGAGCAGTACTTC
>TRBV20-1|TRBJ2-1|.|.
CSARTVEQFF
TGCAGTGCGAGGACGGTGGAGCAGTTCTTC
>TRBV5-1|TRBJ1-1|.|.
CASSFKQGNTEAFF
TGCGCCAGCAGCTTCAAACAGGGTAACACTGAAGCTTTCTTT
>TRBV18|TRBJ2-1|.|TRBD2
CASSPERGHDNEQFF
TGTGCCAGCTCACCGGAGCGGGGGCACGACAATGAGCAGTTCTTC
>TRBV20-1|TRBJ2-3|.|TRBD1
CSARGTGQSLTHTDTQYF
TGCAGTGCTAGAGGGACAGGTCAATCCCTCACACACACAGATACGCAGTATTTT
>TRBV9|TRBJ2-1|.|.
CASSAPKAGDSSYNEQFF
TGTGCCAGCAGCGCCCCCAAGGCTGGCGATTCATCCTACAATGAGCAGTTCTTC
>TRBV12-3/TRBV12-4|TRBJ1-5|few|.
CASSIRGVSNQPQHF
TGTGCCAGCAGTATTAGGGGGGTGAGCAATCAGCCCCAGCATTTT
>TRBV23-1|TRBJ2-1|.|TRBD1
CASNGRGTNTYNEQFF
TGCGCCAGCAACGGCAGGGGGACGAATACCTACAATGAGCAGTTCTTC
>TRBV7-8|TRBJ2-5|.|.
CASSLGWIIQETQYF
TGTGCCAGCAGCTTAGGGTGGATCATCCAAGAGACCCAGTACTTC
>TRBV4-3|TRBJ2-7|.|.
CASSQATGGSSYEQYF
TGCGCCAGCAGCCAGGCAACTGGGGGCAGCTCCTACGAGCAGTACTTC
>TRBV7-2|TRBJ2-7|.|TRBD1
CASSFGTGVEQYF
TGTGCCAGCAGCTTTGGGACAGGGGTTGAGCAGTACTTC
>TRBV20-1|TRBJ2-5|.|.
CSARDGGTSGITQETQYF
TGCAGTGCTAGAGATGGAGGAACGAGCGGCATAACTCAAGAGACCCAGTACTTC
>TRBV10-3|TRBJ1-5|many|.
CAISGQGGNQPQHF
TGTGCCATCAGTGGGCAGGGTGGCAATCAGCCCCAGCATTTT
>TRBV20-1|TRBJ1-3|.|.
CSARLGGNTIYF
TGCAGTGCTCGTCTCGGGGGAAACACCATATATTTT